The clone carrying this TCR beta chain was detected a few times. This specimen belongs to a study of blood T cells in healthy people across ages. Germline V CDR1 and CDR2: LGHNA, YNFKEQ. The CDR3 has 18 amino acids. V trimming: 0 bases; J trimming: 6 bases; junction bases outside the gene matches: 14. A second PCR, run for about 7 to 11 cycles, used a sample-barcoded 5' primer plus a J-beta primer mix. In TCRdb, the 5' RACE reads were re-called with MiXCR into one record per CDR3 protein. This sample has over 1,300,000 distinct CDR3 sequences; roughly 60% occur once, and the top ten carry over 6.5%. The chain links TRBV4-2 to TRBJ2-1; 7 bases map to TRBD1. The receptor comes from a man between 18 and 35 years old in good health. Sequenced: blood. Here the CDR3 DNA reads TGTGCCAGCAGCCAAGAGGTTCCCGGGACAGTGATGATCAATGAGCAGTTCTTC. It translates to CASSQEVPGTVMINEQFF.